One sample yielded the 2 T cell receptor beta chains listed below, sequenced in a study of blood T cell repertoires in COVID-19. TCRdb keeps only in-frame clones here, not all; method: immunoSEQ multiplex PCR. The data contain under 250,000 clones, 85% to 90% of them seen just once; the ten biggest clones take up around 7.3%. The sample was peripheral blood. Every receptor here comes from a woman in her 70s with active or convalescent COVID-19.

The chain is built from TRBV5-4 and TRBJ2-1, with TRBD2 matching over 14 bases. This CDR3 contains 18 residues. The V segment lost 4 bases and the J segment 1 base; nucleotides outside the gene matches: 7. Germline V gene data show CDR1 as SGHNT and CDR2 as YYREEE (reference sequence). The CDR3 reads CASSPGLAGALSYNEQFF. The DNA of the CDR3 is TGTGCCAGCAGCCCGGGACTAGCGGGGGCTCTTTCCTACAATGAGCAGTTCTTC.

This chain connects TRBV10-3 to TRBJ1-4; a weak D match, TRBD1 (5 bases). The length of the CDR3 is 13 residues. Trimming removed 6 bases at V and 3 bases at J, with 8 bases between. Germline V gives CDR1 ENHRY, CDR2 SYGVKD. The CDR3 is CAIRGLPNEKLFF. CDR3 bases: TGTGCCATCAGGGGACTACCTAATGAAAAACTGTTTTTT.